This passage covers 18 T cell receptor beta chains from one sample sequenced in a study of blood T cells in healthy people across ages. For the second PCR, which ran for 7 to 11 cycles, a sample-barcoded 5' primer and a J-beta primer mix were used. TCRdb fed the 5' RACE reads into MiXCR, producing one record per CDR3 protein. Seen here are around 650,000 distinct CDR3 sequences, less than 45% observed once, and the top ten hold about 30%. Material for sequencing was blood. These receptors were collected from an elderly man in good health.

There are many counts of this clonotype. The chain has TRBV20-1 and TRBJ2-5; 10 bases map to TRBD1. The CDR3 sequence is 13 residues long. Trimming cost V 6 bases and J 4 bases; bases outside gene matches: 5. Germline-derived CDR1 and CDR2 are DFQATT and SNEGSKA (reference sequence). CDR3 DNA sequence: TGCAGTGCAATAAGACAGGGGGCAGAGACCCAGTACTTC. It specifies CSAIRQGAETQYF.

The chain couples TRBV2 to TRBJ1-6; D call uncertain. The germline CDR1 and CDR2 sequences are SNHLY and FYNNEI. This CDR3 spans 14 amino acids. The V gene lost 5 bases and the J gene lost 8 bases, with 13 bases spanning the gap. In nucleotides, the CDR3 is TGTGCCAGCAGTTCGGCGGGTGATGATTCACCCCTCCACTTT. Its translation: CASSSAGDDSPLHF.

The rearrangement links TRBV19 to TRBJ2-7; perhaps TRBD2 as D (6 bases). The J call is uncertain, as TRBJ2-5 better fits the DNA end. The CDR3 runs to 12 residues. Germline values: CDR1 LNHDA, CDR2 SQIVND (reference sequence). The CDR3 sequence: CASRIRGETQYF. The CDR3 coding sequence is TGTGCCAGTAGGATTCGGGGGGAGACCCAGTACTTC.

To note about this clonotype: Given a much more abundant clone one base away, this may be a read error. The chain recombines TRBV7-2 with TRBJ2-7; TRBD1 might be the D (7 bases). This CDR3 has 15 amino acids. Germline CDR1 reads SGHTA; CDR2 reads FQGNSA. The CDR3 reads CVSSPGGTVLYEQYF. Written as DNA, the CDR3 is TGTGTCAGCAGCCCAGGGGGGACAGTGCTCTACGAGCAGTACTTC.

The V gene is TRBV20-1, the J gene TRBJ2-4, with 7 bases identical to TRBD1. Germline V CDR1 and CDR2: DFQATT, SNEGSKA (reference sequence). The CDR3 is made up of 16 amino acids. V was clipped by 7 bases and J by 0 bases; unmatched bases: 12. For the CDR3, the DNA is TGCAGTGTTTTGCGGACAGGCGGAACAGCCAAAAACATTCAGTACTTC. Its protein product is CSVLRTGGTAKNIQYF.

This clonotype has just a few counts. The chain couples TRBV9 to TRBJ2-1, with D unclear. From germline, CDR1 is SGDLS and CDR2 YYNGEE. Trimming pared 0 bases from V and 4 bases from J, leaving 8 bases between. This CDR3 contains 14 residues. CDR3 coding DNA: TGTGCCAGCAGCGTAGAGTTTTCGTACAATGAGCAGTTCTTC. It is translated as CASSVEFSYNEQFF.

This clonotype was counted once. The V call is TRBV7-2, the J call TRBJ2-7; D ambiguous. The V and J ends lost 2 bases and 0 bases respectively, with 14 bases between them. The CDR3 contains 16 residues. From germline, CDR1 is SGHTA and CDR2 FQGNSA. The CDR3 DNA is TGTGCCAGCAGCTTAACCGGCGTCTATAGCTCCTACGAGCAGTACTTC. It encodes CASSLTGVYSSYEQYF.

This clonotype was observed a few times. The J gene is TRBJ1-2, the V gene TRBV6-2 or TRBV6-3; unclear D gene. Trimming pared 0 bases from V and 8 bases from J, leaving 10 bases between. Germline CDR1 is MNHEY and CDR2 is SVGEGT. The CDR3 covers 13 residues. This chain's CDR3 is CASSYSTGGGYTF. The CDR3 DNA reads TGTGCCAGCAGTTACTCGACGGGTGGGGGCTACACCTTC.

This clonotype was observed a handful of times. The chain combines TRBV12-3 or TRBV12-4 with TRBJ2-1; D assignment may be TRBD1 or TRBD2 (6 bases each). Trimming took 6 bases from V and 2 from J, leaving 14 bases between them. The CDR3 extends over 15 amino acids. CDR3 loop: CASRPPGAAYNEQFF. The CDR3 region has the DNA TGTGCCAGCAGGCCTCCGGGGGCCGCCTACAATGAGCAGTTCTTC.

This clonotype has just a few counts. This chain uses TRBV7-2 with TRBJ2-5, with 9 bases identical to TRBD2. The CDR3 has 17 residues. The germline CDR1 and CDR2 sequences are SGHTA and FQGNSA. The J segment lost 4 bases and the V segment lost 1 base, leaving 10 bases of the junction unmatched. CDR3 amino acids: CASSLGGSGGWRETQYF. CDR3 nucleotides: TGTGCCAGCAGCTTAGGGGGTAGCGGGGGATGGAGAGAGACCCAGTACTTC.

This clonotype turned up a few times. The chain combines TRBV5-1 with TRBJ2-5, with no clear D. The CDR3 is made up of 13 amino acids. The V end lost 0 bases, the J end lost 3 bases, and 6 bases lay between the germline ends. Germline V lookup: CDR1 SGHRS, CDR2 YFSETQ. This CDR3 reads CASSLAHEETQYF. The CDR3 region has the DNA TGCGCCAGCAGCTTGGCACACGAAGAGACCCAGTACTTC.

The chain uses TRBV20-1 and TRBJ2-1; D is ambiguous. With 1 base removed from V and 5 bases from J, the gap between germline ends came to 12 bases. CDR3 size: 14 residues. Germline V gene sequence: CDR1 DFQATT, CDR2 SNEGSKA (reference sequence). CDR3: CSARGPGANNEQFF. In nucleotides, the CDR3 is TGCAGTGCTAGAGGTCCCGGTGCTAACAATGAGCAGTTCTTC.

This chain connects TRBV28 to TRBJ2-1; 11 bases are shared with TRBD2. There are 17 residues in the CDR3. Losses at the gene ends were 1 base for V and 7 bases for J; bases not matched to a gene: 9. Germline V gene data show CDR1 as MDHEN and CDR2 as SYDVKM. The CDR3, as DNA: TGTGCCAGCAGTTTATTAACCTCGACTAGCGGGAAAAATGAGCAGTTCTTC. Its translation: CASSLLTSTSGKNEQFF.

The chain combines TRBV9 with TRBJ2-7; no definite D call. The CDR3 consists of 14 residues. Germline assignment: CDR1 SGDLS and CDR2 YYNGEE. Trimming cost V 2 bases and J 2 bases, with 11 bases left between them. CDR3 residues: CASSVDLQPYEQYF. CDR3 bases: TGTGCCAGCAGCGTGGACCTCCAACCCTACGAGCAGTACTTC.

In its sample, this clonotype was seen a few times. V gene TRBV27 combines with J gene TRBJ2-5; 8 bases agree with TRBD2. The CDR3 is made up of 17 amino acids. The J segment lost 6 bases and the V segment lost 6 bases, leaving 18 bases of the junction unmatched. Germline CDR1 and CDR2: MNHEY and SMNVEV (reference sequence). CDR3 region: CASRSGWVAGGRQTQYF. The CDR3 DNA follows: TGTGCCAGCAGGAGTGGATGGGTGGCGGGAGGAAGGCAGACCCAGTACTTC.

In nucleotides, the CDR3 is TGTGCCAGCAGCTGGACAGGGGAAGGGGAAGCTTTCTTT. Translated: CASSWTGEGEAFF. The chain combines TRBV11-1 with TRBJ1-1; 9 nucleotides match TRBD1. The V gene end was trimmed by 4 bases and the J gene end by 8 bases; junction bases not matched to a gene: 5. Germline loops: CDR1 SGHAT, CDR2 FQDESV (reference sequence). The length of the CDR3 is 13 residues.

The chain recombines TRBV6-2 or TRBV6-3 with TRBJ2-3; maybe TRBD2 (7 bases). CDR3 length: 14 amino acids. V lost 4 bases and J lost 7, with 15 bases in between. CDR1 and CDR2 (germline): MNHEY, SVGEGT. CDR3 bases: TGTGCCAGCAGTTGGGGGGGGGCCGAGCATACGCAGTATTTT. It codes for CASSWGGAEHTQYF.

Worth noting for this clonotype: At one boundary the junction diverges from the germline segment, which might be a read error. The V call is TRBV6-5, the J call TRBJ2-6; D possibly matches TRBD1 or TRBD2 (5 bases each). The CDR3 has 14 residues. CDR1 MNHEY and CDR2 SVGAGI come from the germline V gene. The CDR3 nucleotides read TGTGCCAGCGGAGGACACTCTGGGGCCATCGTCCTGACTTTC. This sequence encodes CASGGHSGAIVLTF.